A single sample is the source of the 31 T cell receptor beta chains below, sequenced in a study of cytomegalovirus exposure and HLA in healthy donors. Vbeta (60) and Jbeta (13) primers were used in the PCR. Only in-frame clones appear in the TCRdb table, and some are missing; sequencing was by immunoSEQ multiplex PCR. The table includes fewer than 250,000 clones, about 82% detected once. The source material was PBMCs. The source of these receptors is a man between 25 and 39 years old in good health and CMV-seronegative.

The chain uses TRBV7-2 and TRBJ1-2, with unresolved D. Trimming stripped 6 bases from V and 6 bases from J, with 17 bases between. Germline-derived CDR1 and CDR2 are SGHTA and FQGNSA. The CDR3 covers 14 residues. The CDR3 DNA reads TGTGCCAGCAGGAAGCCCACCCCCTCGGATGGCTACACCTTC. Its translation is CASRKPTPSDGYTF.

This clone has a handful of counts. The chain has TRBV10-1 and TRBJ1-2; 9 nucleotides match TRBD1. V gave up 3 bases and J gave up 7 bases; unmatched junction bases: 3. The length of the CDR3 is 13 residues. The germline V gene encodes CDR1 WNHNN and CDR2 SYGVQD (reference sequence). The CDR3 sequence is CASSESDRGGYTF. The CDR3 DNA reads TGCGCCAGCAGTGAATCGGACAGGGGTGGCTACACCTTC.

Comments on this clone: The sample holds other DNA sequences that translate to the same CDR3. This rearrangement joins TRBV6-6 to TRBJ2-3, with 7 bases that match TRBD1. The CDR3 runs 15 residues. The germline CDR1 and CDR2 sequences are MNHNY and SVGAGI (reference sequence). V lost 1 base and J lost 1; bases outside the gene matches: 2. CDR3: CASSYYGQGTDTQYF. The CDR3 coding sequence is TGTGCCAGCAGTTACTATGGACAGGGCACAGATACGCAGTATTTT.

This clone has just one count. The chain uses TRBV7-3 and TRBJ2-3; 8 bases align to TRBD1. The CDR3 sequence is 18 residues long. Germline V gene lookup returns CDR1 SGHTA and CDR2 FQGTGA. After removal of 0 bases from V and 0 bases from J, the junction contained 8 bases not matched to a gene. CDR3 amino acids: CASSLTAGGGLSTDTQYF. CDR3 DNA: TGTGCCAGCAGCTTAACGGCAGGGGGCGGTCTTAGCACAGATACGCAGTATTTT.

J is TRBJ2-2 and V is TRBV9; 7 nucleotides align to TRBD2. Trimming took 3 bases from V and 3 from J; bases not matched to a gene: 8. Germline values: CDR1 SGDLS, CDR2 YYNGEE. The CDR3 extends over 16 amino acids. In DNA, the CDR3 is TGTGCCAGCAGCGCCACGGGGGAGGGGTACACCGGGGAGCTGTTTTTT. It encodes CASSATGEGYTGELFF.

V is TRBV7-6 and J is TRBJ2-1; TRBD2 matches 7 bases. Losses at the gene ends were 0 bases for V and 4 bases for J; bases not matched to a gene: 9. Germline V lookup: CDR1 SGHVS, CDR2 FNYEAQ. This CDR3 is 17 amino acids long. The CDR3 region is CASSLAEVAGAYNEQFF. CDR3 bases: TGTGCCAGCAGCTTAGCTGAGGTGGCGGGAGCTTACAATGAGCAGTTCTTC.

CDR3 sequence reads: CASSSAGGGGMNYGYTF. The CDR3 coding sequence is TGTGCCAGCAGTTCCGCAGGGGGTGGGGGCATGAACTATGGCTACACCTTC. This sequence joins TRBV28 and TRBJ1-2, with 7 bases identical to TRBD1. This CDR3 is built from 17 residues. The germline V gene encodes CDR1 MDHEN and CDR2 SYDVKM. V lost 4 bases, J lost 2 bases, and 13 bases stayed unmatched.

J is TRBJ2-7 and V is TRBV7-9, with D possibly being TRBD1 (5 bases). This CDR3 has 12 residues. V was pared by 6 bases and J by 6 bases, with 12 bases between. Germline loops: CDR1 SEHNR, CDR2 FQNEAQ (reference sequence). CDR3 sequence (DNA): TGTGCCAGCAGTAGGGGCGAGCGCGAGCAGTACTTC. Translation: CASSRGEREQYF.

The rearrangement uses TRBV19 and TRBJ1-3, with 9 bases matching TRBD1. Germline-derived CDR1 and CDR2 are LNHDA and SQIVND (reference sequence). There are 15 residues in the CDR3. V was pared by 10 bases and J by 4 bases, with 11 bases of the junction left unmatched. CDR3 amino acids: CATFSDRGTGNTIYF. The CDR3 coding sequence is TGTGCCACCTTCTCAGACAGGGGGACCGGAAACACCATATATTTT.

This sequence joins TRBV5-1 and TRBJ1-2, with D possibly being TRBD1 (5 bases). Trimming cost V 4 bases and J 4 bases, with 14 bases left between them. Germline CDR1 reads SGHRS; CDR2 reads YFSETQ. This CDR3 has 14 residues. As DNA, the CDR3 is TGCGCCAGCAGCCTTGGGGGGATGGTCTATGGCTACACCTTC. Its protein is CASSLGGMVYGYTF.

The rearrangement joins TRBV5-1 to TRBJ1-6, with 10 bases matching TRBD1. This CDR3 is built from 15 residues. Trimming at V came to 3 bases and at J to 10 bases, leaving 7 bases not matched to a gene. Germline V CDR1 and CDR2: SGHRS, YFSETQ. CDR3 bases: TGCGCCAGCAGCTGTTGTGGGACAGGGGTCTCACCCCTCCACTTT. It translates to CASSCCGTGVSPLHF.

This clone appeared a single time. This rearrangement joins TRBV14 to TRBJ1-4, with a tentative D call TRBD1 (6 bases). Germline loops: CDR1 SGHDN, CDR2 FVKESK. The CDR3 totals 17 residues. Trimming took off 3 bases at V and 4 bases at J, with 18 bases between the two ends. CDR3 sequence (DNA): TGTGCCAGCAGCCATGATCCGAGTGGCAGGGGTAATGAAAAACTGTTTTTT. Translating gives CASSHDPSGRGNEKLFF.

The J gene is TRBJ1-6, the V gene TRBV5-6; TRBD1 is a possible D gene (5 bases). Germline CDR1 is SGHDT and CDR2 is YYEEEE. This CDR3 is built from 16 residues. Between the trimmed V and J ends, which lost 3 bases and 0 bases, there was a span of 10 bases. The CDR3 region is CASSWDGSSYNSPLHF. In DNA, the CDR3 is TGTGCCAGCAGCTGGGACGGGAGCTCCTATAATTCACCCCTCCACTTT.

The chain links TRBV11-2 to TRBJ2-1, with D perhaps matching TRBD1 (6 bases). Trimming cost V 2 bases and J 9 bases, with 20 bases left between them. The CDR3 has 16 amino acids. Germline CDR1 and CDR2: SGHAT and FQNNGV. In DNA form, the CDR3 reads TGTGCCAGCAGCTTAAGGCTTGAGGGGGTAAGGTTTGAGCAGTTCTTC. Its translation: CASSLRLEGVRFEQFF.

The V and J genes are TRBV28 and TRBJ2-5; TRBD2 agrees at 10 bases. V lost 5 bases, J lost 5 bases, and 8 bases stayed unmatched. The CDR3 is 15 amino acids. The germline V gene has CDR1 MDHEN and CDR2 SYDVKM. The CDR3 here is CASSLSGGAHETQYF. The CDR3 DNA is TGTGCCAGCAGTCTCAGCGGGGGGGCTCATGAGACCCAGTACTTC.

The chain links TRBV10-3 to TRBJ2-1; perhaps TRBD1 as D (5 bases). Germline CDR1 reads ENHRY; CDR2 reads SYGVKD. This CDR3 has 16 amino acids. Trimming stripped 0 bases from V and 3 bases from J, with 12 bases between. The CDR3 spells CAISESGQYLYNEQFF. CDR3 bases: TGTGCCATCAGTGAGTCGGGGCAGTACCTCTACAATGAGCAGTTCTTC.

In its sample, this clone was seen once. V usage is TRBV6-5 and J usage is TRBJ2-5, with 7 bases that match TRBD1. V dropped 4 bases and J dropped 5; count of bases not matched to a gene: 4. Germline V gene data show CDR1 as MNHEY and CDR2 as SVGAGI. The CDR3 is 13 amino acids. The CDR3: CASSLTGKETQYF. CDR3 sequence (DNA): TGTGCCAGCAGTTTGACAGGGAAGGAGACCCAGTACTTC.

This clone has just a few counts. The chain joins TRBV7-9 to TRBJ1-2; D might be TRBD1 (6 bases). V was pared by 5 bases and J by 0 bases, with 10 bases between. This CDR3 has 14 residues. Per germline, CDR1 SEHNR and CDR2 FQNEAQ (reference sequence). The CDR3 loop reads CASSPGTTNYGYTF. CDR3 DNA sequence: TGTGCCAGCAGCCCTGGGACAACTAACTATGGCTACACCTTC.

The V and J genes are TRBV6-5 and TRBJ1-2; 9 bases fit TRBD1. The V segment lost 5 bases and the J segment 3 bases; nucleotides outside the gene matches: 7. Per germline, CDR1 MNHEY and CDR2 SVGAGI. The CDR3 extends over 15 amino acids. CDR3 in amino acids: CASSQTGGPYYGYTF. CDR3 nucleotide sequence: TGTGCCAGCAGTCAGACAGGGGGGCCTTACTATGGCTACACCTTC.

The chain joins TRBV6-5 to TRBJ2-1; 7 bases are shared with TRBD2. V trimming: 4 bases; J trimming: 4 bases; junction bases outside the gene matches: 7. Germline V gives CDR1 MNHEY, CDR2 SVGAGI. The CDR3 totals 15 residues. CDR3 in amino acids: CASSLSGAYYNEQFF. The CDR3 nucleotides read TGTGCCAGCAGTTTGAGCGGGGCATATTACAATGAGCAGTTCTTC.

The chain carries TRBV5-1 and TRBJ2-5, with D tentatively TRBD2 (6 bases). Per germline, CDR1 SGHRS and CDR2 YFSETQ. Trimming left V 1 base short and J 5 bases short, with 15 bases between. The CDR3 runs to 15 residues. The CDR3 DNA reads TGCGCCAGCAGCTTGATCTCCTCGGGGAGGGAGACCCAGTACTTC. Its protein product is CASSLISSGRETQYF.

Only one count was recorded for this clone. Other nucleotide sequences from this sample produce the same CDR3. The CDR3 nucleotides are TGTGCCAGCAGTGAAGAGGAGAACTATGGCTACACCTTC. Its translation: CASSEEENYGYTF. The gene calls are TRBV6-1 and TRBJ1-2; D ambiguous. This CDR3 comprises 13 residues. V was pared by 1 base and J by 2 bases, with 5 bases between. Per germline, CDR1 MNHNS and CDR2 SASEGT.

The rearrangement joins TRBV2 to TRBJ1-4, with 7 bases matching TRBD1. CDR1 and CDR2 from the germline V gene are SNHLY and FYNNEI. J gave up 6 bases and V 6 bases, and 7 bases lay outside the gene matches. The CDR3 is made up of 14 amino acids. The chain's CDR3 is CASRKTGAYEKLFF. In DNA, the CDR3 is TGTGCCAGCAGGAAAACAGGGGCCTATGAAAAACTGTTTTTT.

The V gene is TRBV5-1, the J gene TRBJ2-5; D is ambiguous. This CDR3 comprises 12 residues. V shed 2 bases and J shed 3 bases, with 5 bases lying between them. Germline CDR1 and CDR2: SGHRS and YFSETQ. CDR3 DNA sequence: TGCGCCAGCAGCTTCCCGGAAGAGACCCAGTACTTC. Its protein product is CASSFPEETQYF.

CDR3 nucleotide sequence: TGTGCCATCAGCTTAGATCCCTCCACCGGGGAGCTGTTTTTT. It codes for CAISLDPSTGELFF. V and J are TRBV10-3 and TRBJ2-2; D gene uncertain. Trimming shortened V by 6 bases and J by 4 bases, and 12 bases separated the two germline ends. Germline V CDR1 and CDR2: ENHRY, SYGVKD. The CDR3 extends over 14 amino acids.

V gene TRBV5-4 combines with J gene TRBJ2-5; 8 positions agree with TRBD2. CDR3 length: 14 residues. With 4 bases clipped from V and 5 bases from J, the junction kept 7 bases outside the gene matches. Germline V lookup: CDR1 SGHNT, CDR2 YYREEE (reference sequence). CDR3 coding DNA: TGTGCCAGCAGCCCCGGGGGGGCCTGGGAGACCCAGTACTTC. It specifies CASSPGGAWETQYF.

This clone was recorded once. The chain couples TRBV7-9 to TRBJ2-5; weak D call: TRBD1 (6 bases). CDR1 is SEHNR and CDR2 is FQNEAQ in the germline V gene (reference sequence). V was clipped by 1 base and J by 4 bases, with 7 bases between them. The CDR3 is made up of 13 amino acids. Here the CDR3 DNA reads TGTGCCAGCAGCTTAGTAGGGGGAGAGACCCAGTACTTC. It translates to CASSLVGGETQYF.

The V call is TRBV5-1, the J call TRBJ2-1; 13 bases map to TRBD2. Germline CDR1 SGHRS, CDR2 YFSETQ. This CDR3 is 16 amino acids long. J lost 7 bases, V lost 4 bases, and 8 bases had no gene match. This chain's CDR3 is CASSLRLAGGGNEQFF. The CDR3 DNA follows: TGCGCCAGCAGCCTGAGACTAGCGGGGGGAGGAAATGAGCAGTTCTTC.

This chain uses TRBV7-9 with TRBJ2-5; unclear D gene. Germline-derived CDR1 and CDR2 are SEHNR and FQNEAQ (reference sequence). V shed 3 bases and J shed 3 bases, with 8 bases lying between them. The CDR3 has 13 residues. The CDR3 here is CASSFPREETQYF. The CDR3 nucleotides read TGTGCCAGCAGCTTTCCGCGCGAAGAGACCCAGTACTTC.

V and J are TRBV5-1 and TRBJ2-3, with a possible D match to TRBD2 (6 bases). CDR3 length equals 14 residues. Between the trimmed V and J ends, which lost 0 bases and 4 bases, there was a span of 9 bases. Looked up from germline, CDR1 is SGHRS and CDR2 is YFSETQ. CDR3 nucleotides: TGCGCCAGCAGCTTGGGGGGGACTTCAGATACGCAGTATTTT. As protein: CASSLGGTSDTQYF. Using reference TRBV5-1 and TRBJ2-3 for the parts outside the CDR3, the full variable domain is KAGVTQTPRYLIKTRGQQVTLSCSPISGHRSVSWYQQTPGQGLQFLFEYFSETQRNKGNFPGRFSGRQFSNSRSEMNVSTLELGDSALYLCASSLGGTSDTQYFGPGTRLTVL.

This chain uses TRBV4-1 with TRBJ1-6; D gene unclear. V was shortened by 4 bases and J by 6 bases, with 16 bases between the two germline ends. Looked up from germline, CDR1 is MGHRA and CDR2 is YSYEKL. The CDR3 has 16 amino acids. CDR3 in DNA: TGCGCCAGCAGCCTCGGATTGACAAGTAGTAATTCACCCCTCCACTTT. It specifies CASSLGLTSSNSPLHF.